This T cell receptor beta chain was observed in a study of cytomegalovirus exposure and HLA in healthy donors. Study-wide background: Early release data held around 82 million unique TCRs from HLA-typed donors.

With 60 Vbeta and 13 Jbeta primers, the PCR was carried out. Sequencing used immunoSEQ multiplex PCR; TCRdb keeps in-frame clones, though not all of them. Of around 100,000 clones listed, approximately 85% are singletons. Study-wide points: It was 160 or so TCR beta chains that were listed as cytomegalovirus-associated. A link between a missense DCLRE1C variant and TCR beta V- and J-gene trimming emerged from a later analysis.

The CDR3 loop spans 18 amino acids. Germline lookup yields CDR1 SGDLS and CDR2 YYNGEE. Of note for this clone: Its antigen is unknown. A read error may produce the germline difference seen at one junction end.

The TCR sequence derives from a man between 40 and 49 years old in good health and CMV-seropositive. This chain uses TRBV9 with TRBJ2-6; weak D call: TRBD1 (5 bases). The sequencing sample was made of PBMCs. The CDR3: CASSPWLRDSSGANGLTF. DNA for the CDR3: TGTGCCAGCAGCCCCTGGCTCAGGGATTCCTCTGGGGCCAACGGCCTGACTTTC.